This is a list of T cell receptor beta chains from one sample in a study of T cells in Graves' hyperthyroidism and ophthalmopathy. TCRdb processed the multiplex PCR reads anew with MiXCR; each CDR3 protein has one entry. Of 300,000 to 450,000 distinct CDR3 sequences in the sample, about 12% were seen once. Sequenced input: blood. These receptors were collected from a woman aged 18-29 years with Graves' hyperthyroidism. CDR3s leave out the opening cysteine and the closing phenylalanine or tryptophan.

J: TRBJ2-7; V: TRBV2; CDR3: ASSDPDRVNEQY
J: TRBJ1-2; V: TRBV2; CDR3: ASYRASYGYT
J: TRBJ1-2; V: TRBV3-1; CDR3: ASSKTEREYT
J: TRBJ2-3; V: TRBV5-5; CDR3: ASTRGGDTQY
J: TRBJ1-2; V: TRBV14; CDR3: ASSRTKSGYT
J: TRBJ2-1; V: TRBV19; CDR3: ASTPGRTREQF
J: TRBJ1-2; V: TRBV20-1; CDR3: SAHTTGTGTYGYT
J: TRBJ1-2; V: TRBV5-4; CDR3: ASSLVRGGYT
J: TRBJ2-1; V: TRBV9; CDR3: ASSMTSSHNEQF
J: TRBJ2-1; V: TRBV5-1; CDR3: ASSYGRLAGGDEQF
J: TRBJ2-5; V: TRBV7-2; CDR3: ASSQDLAEETQY
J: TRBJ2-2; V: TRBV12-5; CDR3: ASGLFPGELF
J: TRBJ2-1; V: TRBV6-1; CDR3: AVRGVSASSYNEQF
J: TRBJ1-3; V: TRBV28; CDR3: ASRPGQVVGNTIY
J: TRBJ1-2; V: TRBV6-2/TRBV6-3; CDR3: ASSWDRVFGYT
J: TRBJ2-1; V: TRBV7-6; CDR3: ASSLGDRVGNEQF
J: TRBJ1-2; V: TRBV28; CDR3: ASGSGGGLGYT
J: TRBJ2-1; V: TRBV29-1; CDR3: SVSSGRYEQF
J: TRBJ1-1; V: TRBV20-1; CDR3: STLVNTEAF
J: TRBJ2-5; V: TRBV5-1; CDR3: ASSWDKGWSETQY
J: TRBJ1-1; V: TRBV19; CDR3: ASKAFPSTEAF
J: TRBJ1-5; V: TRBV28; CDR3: ASSRGYQPQH
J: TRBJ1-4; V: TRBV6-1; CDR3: ASSEVKGGEKLF
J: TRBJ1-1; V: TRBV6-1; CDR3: ASTPGTTNTEAF
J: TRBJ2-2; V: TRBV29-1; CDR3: SALTANTGELF
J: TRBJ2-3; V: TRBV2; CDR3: ASSGHTRGARTDTQY
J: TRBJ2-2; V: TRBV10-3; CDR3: AISEGTGTTGELF
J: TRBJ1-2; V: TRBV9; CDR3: ASSEQGRYGYT
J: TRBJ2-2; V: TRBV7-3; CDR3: ASSLTTASTGELF
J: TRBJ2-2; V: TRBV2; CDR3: ARRTGNTGELF
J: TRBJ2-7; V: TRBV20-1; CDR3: SARDLAGSYEQY
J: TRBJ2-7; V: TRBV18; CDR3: ASSVGNEQY
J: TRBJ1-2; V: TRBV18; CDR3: ASSPNGQTIGGYT
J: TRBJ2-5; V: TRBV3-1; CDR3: ASSQDRQAETQY
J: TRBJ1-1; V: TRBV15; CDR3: ATSRTGGQGAEAF
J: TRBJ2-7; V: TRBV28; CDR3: ASSLPAARWETTYEQY
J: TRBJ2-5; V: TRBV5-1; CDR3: ASSEGGGGKETQY
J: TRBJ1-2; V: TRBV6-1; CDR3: ASSSHRTGVYGYT
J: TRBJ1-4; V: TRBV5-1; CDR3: ASSFTGQPVYEKLF
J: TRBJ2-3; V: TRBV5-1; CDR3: ASSSRVGGFTDTQY
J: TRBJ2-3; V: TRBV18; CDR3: ASSVTGRTDTQY
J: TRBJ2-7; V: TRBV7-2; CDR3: ASSLLADTYEQY
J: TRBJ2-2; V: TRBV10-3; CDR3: AISERSGGANTGELF
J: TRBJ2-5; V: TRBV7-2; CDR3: ASSSDSPETQY
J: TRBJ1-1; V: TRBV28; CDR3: ASSLTASGTEAF
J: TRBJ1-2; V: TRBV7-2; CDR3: ASSLGGGGLLMSSGYT
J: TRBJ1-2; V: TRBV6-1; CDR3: ASSPTGQGIVYT
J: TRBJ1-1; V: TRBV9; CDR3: ASSVSDRGGTEAF